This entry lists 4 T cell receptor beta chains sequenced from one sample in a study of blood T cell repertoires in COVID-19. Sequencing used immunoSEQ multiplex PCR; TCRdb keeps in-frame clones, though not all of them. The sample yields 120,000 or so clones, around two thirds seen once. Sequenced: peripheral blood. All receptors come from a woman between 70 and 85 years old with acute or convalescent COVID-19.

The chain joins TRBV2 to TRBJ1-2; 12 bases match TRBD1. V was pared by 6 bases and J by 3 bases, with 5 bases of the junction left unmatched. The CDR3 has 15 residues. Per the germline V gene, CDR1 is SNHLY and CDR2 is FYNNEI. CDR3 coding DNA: TGTGCCAGCAGACCGGGACAGGGGGCTTACTATGGCTACACCTTC. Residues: CASRPGQGAYYGYTF.

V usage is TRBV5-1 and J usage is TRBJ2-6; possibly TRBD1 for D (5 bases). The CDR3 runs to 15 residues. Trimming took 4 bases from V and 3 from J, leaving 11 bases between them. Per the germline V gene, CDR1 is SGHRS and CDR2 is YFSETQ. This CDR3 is CASSPTGLGANVLTF. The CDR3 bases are TGCGCCAGCAGCCCTACAGGTCTTGGGGCCAACGTCCTGACTTTC.

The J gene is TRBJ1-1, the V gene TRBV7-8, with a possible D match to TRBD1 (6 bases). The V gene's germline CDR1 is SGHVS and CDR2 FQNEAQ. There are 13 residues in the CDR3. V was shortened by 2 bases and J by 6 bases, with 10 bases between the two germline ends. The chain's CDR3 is CASSLYRVSEAFF. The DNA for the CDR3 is TGTGCCAGCAGCTTATACAGGGTCTCTGAAGCTTTCTTT.

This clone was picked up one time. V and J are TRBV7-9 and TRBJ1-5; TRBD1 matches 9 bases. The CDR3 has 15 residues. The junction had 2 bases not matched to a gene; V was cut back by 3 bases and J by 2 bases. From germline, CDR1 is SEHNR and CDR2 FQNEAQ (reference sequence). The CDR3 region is CASSLDRGGNQPQHF. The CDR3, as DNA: TGTGCCAGCAGCTTGGACAGGGGAGGCAATCAGCCCCAGCATTTT.